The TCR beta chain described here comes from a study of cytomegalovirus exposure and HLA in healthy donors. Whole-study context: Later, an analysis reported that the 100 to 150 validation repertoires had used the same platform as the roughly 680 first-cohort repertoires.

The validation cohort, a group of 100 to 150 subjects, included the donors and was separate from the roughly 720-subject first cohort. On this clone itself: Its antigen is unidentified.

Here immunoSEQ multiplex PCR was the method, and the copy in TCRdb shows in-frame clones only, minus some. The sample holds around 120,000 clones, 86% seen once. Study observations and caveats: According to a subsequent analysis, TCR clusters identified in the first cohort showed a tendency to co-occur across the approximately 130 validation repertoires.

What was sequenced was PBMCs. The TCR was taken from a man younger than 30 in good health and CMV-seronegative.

The CDR3 coding sequence is TGTGCCAGCAGCCACGACTCTAACTCTGGGGCCAACGTCCTGACTTTC. This encodes CASSHDSNSGANVLTF. The J gene is TRBJ2-6, the V gene TRBV7-9; no clear D. Germline V gives CDR1 SEHNR, CDR2 FQNEAQ (reference sequence). Trimming left V 5 bases short and J 0 bases short, with 11 bases between. The length of the CDR3 is 16 residues.